Sequencing of this T cell receptor beta chain was carried out in a study of blood T cell repertoires in COVID-19. Study-level information: The United States, Italy and Spain supplied acute and convalescent COVID-19 samples. PBMCs, B-cell-depleted T cells, or T cells provided the cDNA or gDNA that made up the material.

In the original processing: The authors estimated nucleated cell counts from reference gene primer amplification. The data were produced by immunoSEQ multiplex PCR, yet TCRdb's version contains in-frame clones alone and is incomplete. V, J and clone size are taken as reported in that table, and D and trimming were inferred from the DNA itself. The repertoire holds 250,000 or so clones, with around 86% as singletons. This clone appeared a few times. The CDR3 totals 16 residues. From germline, CDR1 is LGHDT and CDR2 YNNKEL (reference sequence). Trimming took 3 bases from V and 2 from J; bases not matched to a gene: 7.

The sample taken for sequencing was peripheral blood. The sequence derives from a man aged 40-55 years with active or convalescent COVID-19. J is TRBJ1-2 and V is TRBV3-1 (or the pseudogene TRBV3-2), with TRBD1 matching 9 bases. The CDR3 spells CASSHIGQGKNYGYTF. CDR3 in DNA: TGTGCCAGCAGCCACATTGGACAGGGGAAAAACTATGGCTACACCTTC.